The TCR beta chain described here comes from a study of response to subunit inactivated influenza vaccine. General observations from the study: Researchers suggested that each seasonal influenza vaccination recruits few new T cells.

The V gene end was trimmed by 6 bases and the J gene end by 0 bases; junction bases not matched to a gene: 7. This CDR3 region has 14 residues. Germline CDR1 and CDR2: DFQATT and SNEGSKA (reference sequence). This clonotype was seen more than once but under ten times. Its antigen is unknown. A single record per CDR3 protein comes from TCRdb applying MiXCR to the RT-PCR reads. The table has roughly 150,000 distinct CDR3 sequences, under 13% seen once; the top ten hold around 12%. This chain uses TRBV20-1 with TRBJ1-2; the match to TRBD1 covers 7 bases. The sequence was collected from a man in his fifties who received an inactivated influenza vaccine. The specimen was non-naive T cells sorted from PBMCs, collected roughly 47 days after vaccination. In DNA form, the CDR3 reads TGCAGTGCAAACCAGCAGGGGGCTAACTATGGCTACACCTTC. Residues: CSANQQGANYGYTF.